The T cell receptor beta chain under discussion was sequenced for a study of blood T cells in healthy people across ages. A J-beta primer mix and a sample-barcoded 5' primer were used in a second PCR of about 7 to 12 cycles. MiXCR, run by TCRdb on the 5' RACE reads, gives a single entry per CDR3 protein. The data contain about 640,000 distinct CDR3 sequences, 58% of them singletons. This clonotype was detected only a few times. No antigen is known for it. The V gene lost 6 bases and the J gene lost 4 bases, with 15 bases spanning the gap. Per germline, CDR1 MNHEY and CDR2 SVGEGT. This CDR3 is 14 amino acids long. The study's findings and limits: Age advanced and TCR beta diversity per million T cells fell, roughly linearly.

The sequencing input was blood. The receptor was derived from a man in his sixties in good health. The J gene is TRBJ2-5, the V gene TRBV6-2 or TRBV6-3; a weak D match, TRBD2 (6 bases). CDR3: CASRTTRERETQYF. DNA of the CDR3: TGTGCCAGCAGGACGACCCGGGAGAGAGAGACCCAGTACTTC.